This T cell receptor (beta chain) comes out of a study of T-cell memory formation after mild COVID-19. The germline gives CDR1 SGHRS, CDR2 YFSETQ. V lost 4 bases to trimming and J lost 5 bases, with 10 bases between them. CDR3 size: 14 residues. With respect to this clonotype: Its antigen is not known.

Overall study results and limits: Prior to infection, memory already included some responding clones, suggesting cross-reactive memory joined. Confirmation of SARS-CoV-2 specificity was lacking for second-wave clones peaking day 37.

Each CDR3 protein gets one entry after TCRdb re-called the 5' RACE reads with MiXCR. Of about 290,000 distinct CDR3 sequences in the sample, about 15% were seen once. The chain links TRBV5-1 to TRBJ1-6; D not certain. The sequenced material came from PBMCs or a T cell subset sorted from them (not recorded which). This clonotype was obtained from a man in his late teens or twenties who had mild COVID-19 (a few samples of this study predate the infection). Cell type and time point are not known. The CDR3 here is CASSNGLNNSPLHF. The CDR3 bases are TGCGCCAGCAGCAATGGACTCAATAATTCACCCCTCCACTTT.